This TCR beta chain is drawn from a study of shared clonotypes between healthy human individuals. Study in general: There were three CD4 naive, three CD4 memory, two CD8 naive and one CD8 memory plates per donor. Overall study findings and caveats: Across subsets, estimated richness was generally greater for naive than for memory populations.

As regards this clone: Its cognate antigen is unknown.

The CDR3 is made up of 17 amino acids. Per germline, CDR1 MDHEN and CDR2 SYDVKM. After removal of 8 bases from V and 4 bases from J, the junction contained 16 bases not matched to a gene. The data were produced by immunoSEQ multiplex PCR, yet TCRdb's version contains in-frame clones alone and is incomplete. Of 2 million to 2.5 million clones detected, 93% appear once; the ten largest clones hold 0.39%. This sequence was found in a man aged 18 to 29 in good health. Some clones in this sample may be carry-over from other donors' samples. The sequenced sample was naive CD4+ T cells from PBMCs. Subset here: CD45RA+ positively selected. V is TRBV28 and J is TRBJ2-1, with TRBD1 matching over 8 bases. The CDR3 loop reads CASENLPGTGGYNEQFF. The CDR3 bases are TGTGCCAGCGAAAATTTACCCGGGACAGGTGGTTACAATGAGCAGTTCTTC.